Sequencing of this TCR beta chain was carried out in a study of cytomegalovirus exposure and HLA in healthy donors (dated by TCRdb to about 2017). Regarding the study in general: According to an earlier analysis of 587 of the donors, about 179 million T cells yielded roughly 110 million unique TCR beta sequences and about 280 Gb of sequence data. Across some 400 genotyped donors of the cohort, an average of about 200,000 unique TCR beta nucleotide sequences per donor were sequenced, and approximately 19% of those sequences were non-productive. The number of typed donors differed by locus: 629-630 for A, B, C, DRB1 and DQB1; 500 to 550 for DQA1; approximately 610 for DPA1; and some 470 for DPB1. An earlier analysis of 450 to 750 of the donors used high-throughput TCR beta sequencing to judge whether each TCR beta V gene segment behaved as functional or pseudogenic. The later analysis used no new phenotypic data to find candidate immune exposures, relying instead on TCR beta sequences and their occurrence across donors. Both class I and class II loci were covered by HLA typing, at four-digit resolution. Of the 300 to 500 genotyped donors, 81% were placed in the genetic ancestry cluster associated with self-reported Caucasian donors. The aim of the study was to test whether cataloging public T cell receptors could identify signatures of past pathogen exposure. A later genetic analysis used genome-wide SNP genotypes for about 60% of the roughly 700 donors, treating that subset as a discovery cohort. Donor age, sex, ethnicity and CMV serostatus were compiled together with the repertoire data. All discovery cohort repertoires had been generated using a single sequencing platform. Along with the 666-subject first cohort, a separate validation cohort of 120 different subjects was used. Roughly five DR-DQ haplotypes were treated as single units for association and clustering because of strong linkage in the cohort. Using immunosequencing, the study profiled T cell repertoires from some 670 subjects and related those repertoires to cytomegalovirus serostatus. Around 320 gigabases of sequencing data and roughly 90 million unique TCR sequences were included in an early release covering roughly 700 HLA-typed donors. The study combined high-throughput TCR immunosequencing, statistical association of individual TCRs with disease status, and machine learning to predict cytomegalovirus infection status. To study patterns of TCR occurrence, a later analysis re-analyzed previously published TCR beta repertoires from 500 to 850 donors and added high-resolution HLA genotyping.

General findings and caveats noted by the study authors: Because the 87-base-pair reads could not distinguish some IMGT-functional V segments, including TRBV6-2 and TRBV6-3, those segments were excluded. Because HLA typing was missing for some donors at each locus, association tests included only the typed subset. A further reported finding was that TCR beta sequences accurately predicted the HLA-A and HLA-B alleles for most subjects in the first cohort. Specific HLA alleles were associated with 18,000 or so TCR beta sequences at a false discovery rate of 0.05 in a later analysis. Most CMV-associated TCR beta chains appeared to be HLA-restricted in a later analysis, and the HLA associations seemed to be driven largely by CMV exposure. In vitro tests confirmed that a few of the cytomegalovirus-associated TCR beta chains recognize cytomegalovirus antigens. Because counts were too low, more than 15 rarely observed V segments, including chromosome 9 orphons, were left out of the earlier analysis of 500 to 650 of the donors. Strong co-occurrence of HLA alleles, especially DR and DQ, made assigning TCR associations to individual alleles difficult. The authors suggested that the approach could potentially be extended to other disease states and immunological phenotypes. A total of 164 TCR beta chains were listed by the study as associated with cytomegalovirus. A later analysis reported that several top co-occurrence clusters appeared linked to parvovirus B19, influenza, CMV and Epstein-Barr virus. In a later analysis, the rate of TCR association differed among HLA loci, with DRB1 alleles having the most associated TCRs and HLA-C alleles having the fewest. In an earlier analysis of about 600 of the donors, most TCR beta V segments appeared in productive rearrangements about 87% or about 30% of the time, broadly matching IMGT annotations. The classifier was reported to diagnose cytomegalovirus status with high specificity and sensitivity in both the original and validation cohorts. Linkage disequilibrium might explain the correlated functional status among segregating V segments, but an unknown experimental factor could not be ruled out. Most TCR sequences were seen in very few donors, while some public TCRs were found in many individuals. Immune exposure information for the cohort was limited to CMV serostatus. According to a later genetic analysis, donors in an Asian-associated ancestry cluster had fewer N-insertions in productive TCRs than the roughly 670-donor mean. Roughly uniform sequencing depth across donors was assumed in presence/absence analyses, although this assumption may not hold. A cluster of highly shared sequence variants was judged likely to represent a technical artifact of the sequencing pipeline. In a later analysis, HLA-associated TCR beta chains showed more clonal expansion and lower generation probabilities than non-associated chains that were equally common. An association between a missense DCLRE1C variant and V-gene and J-gene trimming of TCR beta chains was found in a later genetic analysis and replicated in an independent cohort. In this cohort, only TCR beta chains were sequenced, and detectable features were limited by the absence of alpha or paired-chain data.

The junction shows trimming of 0 bases on V and 10 bases on J, plus 22 bases between the germline ends. From the germline V gene, CDR1 is SGHTA and CDR2 is FQGTGA. From the cysteine through the phenylalanine, the CDR3 covers 17 amino acids. Only CDR3 DNA is held: 51 bases, read in frame from base 1. The cohort consisted of some 670 healthy bone marrow donors. Cohort members were all nominally healthy when sampled, although unrecorded immune exposures were likely present. The donor tested CMV seropositive and was one of the 289 seropositive cohort members. Every donor gave a peripheral blood sample, and the peripheral blood mononuclear cells from that sample were used for TCR beta sequencing. Genomic DNA extraction from the blood cell samples was performed with the Qiagen DNeasy Blood Extraction Kit. Of note for this clone: Its antigen remains undetermined. Base qualities are not provided; no much larger clone lies one nucleotide away.

The library relied on the immunoSEQ multiplex PCR assay. A mixture of 60 forward primers for TCR Vbeta segments and 13 reverse primers for TCR Jbeta segments was used in the multiplex PCR. A multiplex PCR assay on genomic DNA amplified the CDR3 region of rearranged TCR beta genes. Amplified TCR beta libraries were sequenced as 87-base-pair reads on the Illumina HiSeq System. The paper's processing steps were these. A later analysis counted some 74 million unique TCR beta chains across the roughly 700 repertoires, and some 11 million of these chains were shared by at least two donors. Raw reads were error-corrected and collapsed into unique sequences by a nearest-neighbor algorithm in which closely related sequences were merged to remove PCR and sequencing errors. V, D and J gene segments were assigned by aligning CDR3 sequences to IMGT reference sequences. Each retained sequence needed at least a six-nucleotide match to both a V gene segment and a J gene segment. A rearrangement was called productive if the CDR3 had no stop codons and remained in frame with V and J, and every other rearrangement was called non-productive. Following IMGT convention, CDR3 was defined as the stretch from the second conserved V-encoded cysteine to the conserved J-encoded phenylalanine. In an earlier analysis of around 570 of the donors, sequences lacking an unambiguous match to a single V gene segment were excluded. In an earlier analysis of some 590 of the donors, a V segment was called functional when productive rearrangements were above 56.7%, and segregating when the standard deviation between donors exceeded 5%. A statistical classification framework was built for diagnosing cytomegalovirus status from the catalog of TCR beta chain sequences. In a later analysis, TCR nucleotide sequences were compared against IMGT/GENE-DB human TR gene sequences so that V and J genes could be assigned. Using the TCRdist pipeline, a later analysis assigned CDR3 sequences along with most-parsimonious VDJ recombination scenarios. A later analysis defined each TCR beta chain by its CDR3 amino acid sequence plus V-gene family, and excluded reads lacking a unique V-gene family. A later analysis removed 600 or so highly shared, low-generation-probability nucleotide sequences to deal with suspected cross-contamination and a sequencing artifact. In a later analysis, a clonal expansion index was calculated for each public chain from normalized within-repertoire ranks of inferred template counts. A later analysis computed generation probabilities with a VDJ recombination model fitted to out-of-frame rearrangements, and checked the results against IGoR. In a later analysis, TCR-TCR, TCR-HLA and TCR-CMV co-occurrence was scored with hypergeometric tests, and a repertoire-size bias correction was applied to TCR pairs. In a later analysis, false discovery rates were estimated by permuting HLA or CMV assignments 20 times. In a later analysis, co-occurring TCRs were grouped with DBSCAN, and TCRdist sequence similarity was added when clustering was performed within HLA-allele-positive subsets. For co-occurrence clustering, repertoires with fewer than 30,000 or more than 120,000 public chains were excluded, along with five repertoires with anomalous nucleotide sharing. The immuneACCESS repertoire file appears here via TCRdb, limited to in-frame rearrangements. These files lack a portion of the clones; in checked studies, under half of the deficit traces to unresolved V genes, and the cause of the others is not known. V, J and clone size derive from that table, while D and trimming were established from the DNA sequence. The table for this sample lists over 150,000 clones; roughly four fifths of them were counted only once. In total, the top ten clones hold roughly 10% of the sample.

This clonotype originated in a man aged 50 or older in good health and CMV-seropositive. Sequencing input: PBMCs. The rearrangement combines TRBV7-3 with TRBJ2-1; TRBD2 is perhaps the D gene, given 5 matching bases. The CDR3 region: CASSLTSGGPRVREQFF. The DNA sequence follows: TGTGCCAGCAGCTTAACGTCAGGAGGCCCGAGGGTTCGGGAGCAGTTCTTC.